This is a list of T cell receptor beta chains from one sample in a study of cytomegalovirus exposure and HLA in healthy donors. Sequenced by immunoSEQ multiplex PCR; TCRdb stores in-frame clones only, minus some. The profile shows about 150,000 clones, roughly three quarters of them singletons. Sequencing was done on a sample of PBMCs. These receptors were taken from a man younger than 40 in good health and CMV-seropositive. The CDR3 runs from the conserved cysteine through the conserved F or W. The D gene is left open where the match is weak. Size tells how often a clone was seen (once, few, many) or the class of an expanded clone, and some rows leave it out.

d_call	clone_size	v_call	j_call	cdr3_nt	cdr3_aa
NA	NA	TRBV6-5	TRBJ1-2	TGTGCCAGCAGTGAACGGGGGGCAAGCTATGGCTACACCTTC	CASSERGASYGYTF
NA	NA	TRBV6-6	TRBJ2-2	TGTGCCAGCAGTTACGGAGGTTACACCGGGGAGCTGTTTTTT	CASSYGGYTGELFF
NA	NA	TRBV7-9	TRBJ2-7	TGTGCCAGCAGTCAGGGTAGCTCCTACGAGCAGTACTTC	CASSQGSSYEQYF
TRBD1	NA	TRBV27	TRBJ1-2	TGTGCCAGCAGTTTCACGGGACAGCTTTATGGCTACACCTTC	CASSFTGQLYGYTF
NA	NA	TRBV7-2	TRBJ1-3	TGTGCCAGCAGGCCCAGGGCTACTGGAAACACCATATATTTT	CASRPRATGNTIYF
TRBD2	NA	TRBV28	TRBJ2-1	TGTGCCAGTCGTCTAGCGGGTATATCCTACAATGAGCAGTTCTTC	CASRLAGISYNEQFF
TRBD2	NA	TRBV20-1	TRBJ2-1	TGCAGTGCCACTATGCGGGAGTATAAGTTCTTC	CSATMREYKFF
NA	NA	TRBV28	TRBJ2-7	TGTGCCAGCAGTTTCCCCGGCGTGAGGGTAGGGTACTTC	CASSFPGVRVGYF
NA	once	TRBV5-4	TRBJ1-3	TGTGCCAGCAGCAAGACAGGACCTCGCTCTGGAAACACCATATATTTT	CASSKTGPRSGNTIYF
TRBD1	NA	TRBV28	TRBJ1-1	TGTGCCAGCAGTCCCCTTTCGTTAGGGGACAGGAACACTGAAGCTTTCTTT	CASSPLSLGDRNTEAFF
NA	NA	TRBV30	TRBJ1-2	TGTGCCTGGAGTCCCCCGAGGTCGACCCTTAACTATGGCTACACCTTC	CAWSPPRSTLNYGYTF
TRBD1	NA	TRBV30	TRBJ1-1	TGTGCCTGGACCCACGGGACAGGGAGTCTCACTGAAGCTTTCTTT	CAWTHGTGSLTEAFF
NA	NA	TRBV10-3	TRBJ2-7	TGTGCCATCAGTGAGAATGTCAGGTCCTACGAGCAGTACTTC	CAISENVRSYEQYF